These 24 T cell receptor beta chains were sequenced from one sample in a study of CD8 T cells in ankylosing spondylitis. MiXCR was run by TCRdb on the 5' RACE reads, yielding one entry per CDR3 protein. The table shows approximately 350,000 distinct CDR3 sequences, with roughly 22% occurring only once. Sequenced sample: blood, either unsorted or a sorted T cell fraction (not recorded which). The receptors originated from a male donor with ankylosing spondylitis or in good health (not recorded which).

Ten or more counts support this clonotype. The chain combines TRBV5-1 with TRBJ2-1; a weak D match, TRBD2 (5 bases). V lost 7 bases, J lost 0 bases, and 11 bases lay in between. Germline assignment: CDR1 SGHRS and CDR2 YFSETQ. The CDR3 length is 14 residues. In DNA form, the CDR3 reads TGCGCCAGCGGACTTACGAGCTCCTACAATGAGCAGTTCTTC. Translated, it gives CASGLTSSYNEQFF.

This chain links TRBV27 with TRBJ2-1; a possible D gene is TRBD1 (5 bases). CDR3 length: 14 amino acids. V was pared by 7 bases and J by 7 bases, with 17 bases between. Germline V CDR1 and CDR2: MNHEY, SMNVEV (reference sequence). CDR3 DNA sequence: TGTGCCAGCACCATGGGGTATCCAGGGAATGAGCAGTTCTTC. Protein product: CASTMGYPGNEQFF.

This CDR3 is CASSRTSGGPGETQYF. CDR3 sequence (DNA): TGTGCCAGCAGCCGAACTAGCGGGGGGCCCGGAGAGACCCAGTACTTC. The V call is TRBV28, the J call TRBJ2-5, with TRBD2 matching 12 bases. CDR3 length: 16 amino acids. Germline loops: CDR1 MDHEN, CDR2 SYDVKM. V dropped 6 bases and J dropped 4; count of bases not matched to a gene: 9.

This clonotype came up a few times. This chain uses TRBV6-1 with TRBJ2-2, with 9 bases identical to TRBD1. Germline V gives CDR1 MNHNS, CDR2 SASEGT. CDR3 length: 16 residues. Trimming cost V 6 bases and J 7 bases; bases outside gene matches: 12. CDR3 protein: CASRPPGQGSVGELFF. The CDR3 coding sequence is TGTGCCAGCAGACCCCCGGGACAGGGTTCGGTCGGGGAGCTGTTTTTT.

This chain connects TRBV5-1 to TRBJ2-2; 8 positions match TRBD1. Losses at the gene ends were 6 bases for V and 4 bases for J; bases not matched to a gene: 8. Germline CDR1 reads SGHRS; CDR2 reads YFSETQ. The CDR3 spans 15 residues. Here the CDR3 reads CASKSDRGFTGELFF. The CDR3 DNA is TGCGCCAGCAAATCAGACAGGGGCTTCACCGGGGAGCTGTTTTTT.

V is TRBV12-3 or TRBV12-4 and J is TRBJ2-6; D may be TRBD2 (5 bases). The CDR3 spans 19 residues. The CDR3 reads CTISLGRALKTSGANVLTF. CDR3 nucleotide sequence: TGTACCATCAGTTTAGGGCGGGCACTCAAAACCTCTGGGGCCAACGTCCTGACTTTC.

The chain carries TRBV7-9 and TRBJ2-7, with D perhaps being TRBD1 or TRBD2 (5 bases each). CDR1 SEHNR and CDR2 FQNEAQ come from the germline V gene (reference sequence). V gave up 10 bases and J gave up 0 bases, with 13 bases separating them. CDR3 length equals 13 residues. The CDR3 region is CATRDAGSYEQYF. The CDR3 DNA sequence: TGTGCCACTCGGGACGCCGGCTCCTACGAGCAGTACTTC.

This rearrangement joins TRBV29-1 to TRBJ2-7; possible D gene TRBD2, 5 bases. Germline lookup yields CDR1 SQVTM and CDR2 ANQGSEA. V was trimmed by 4 bases and J by 2 bases, leaving 12 bases between them. The CDR3 loop spans 13 amino acids. The CDR3 DNA is TGCAGCGTTGGGCTCGACGGGGCCTACGAGCAGTACTTC. Its translation is CSVGLDGAYEQYF.

CDR3 residues: CATSEGRGPYEQYF. CDR3 sequence (DNA): TGTGCCACCAGCGAGGGTAGGGGGCCCTACGAGCAGTACTTC. This rearrangement joins TRBV15 to TRBJ2-7; the match to TRBD1 covers 7 bases. The CDR3 contains 14 residues. Germline CDR1 LNHNV, CDR2 YYDKDF (reference sequence). J was trimmed by 2 bases and V by 5 bases; bases with no gene match: 6. Full variable domain (rest looked up from reference TRBV15 and TRBJ2-7): DAMVIQNPRYQVTQFGKPVTLSCSQTLNHNVMYWYQQKSSQAPKLLFHYYDKDFNNEADTPDNFQSRRPNTSFCFLDIRSPGLGDTAMYLCATSEGRGPYEQYFGPGTRLTVT.

This sequence joins TRBV12-3 or TRBV12-4 and TRBJ2-5; D gene unclear. Trimming shortened V by 5 bases and J by 1 base, and 11 bases separated the two germline ends. CDR3 length equals 14 residues. The CDR3 DNA is TGTGCCAGCAGTCCCCCTAGAACCCAAGAGACCCAGTACTTC. This codes for CASSPPRTQETQYF.

This clonotype has at least ten counts. CDR3: CASSFLPGLELFF. The DNA of the CDR3 is TGTGCCAGCAGTTTCCTCCCGGGACTCGAACTGTTTTTT. This chain connects TRBV12-3 or TRBV12-4 to TRBJ1-4; a possible D gene is TRBD1 (5 bases). Trimming took off 3 bases at V and 12 bases at J, with 14 bases between the two ends. This CDR3 is 13 amino acids long.

The genes are TRBV9 and TRBJ2-7; D remains ambiguous. The germline gives CDR1 SGDLS, CDR2 YYNGEE. This CDR3 is built from 12 residues. Trimming took 9 bases from V and 2 from J, leaving 12 bases between them. The CDR3, as DNA: TGTGCCACCAAGGACGGACCCTACGAGCAGTACTTC. It encodes CATKDGPYEQYF.

This clonotype appeared a few times. J is TRBJ2-4 and V is TRBV12-3 or TRBV12-4, with 9 nucleotides matching TRBD1. The CDR3 loop spans 15 amino acids. V lost 5 bases and J lost 8; bases outside the gene matches: 10. CDR3 DNA: TGTGCCAGCAGTGACACAGGGGGCGCTTCGGACATTCAGTACTTC. This gives the protein CASSDTGGASDIQYF.

V gene TRBV28 combines with J gene TRBJ2-7, with TRBD1 matching 7 bases. This CDR3 has 13 residues. J gave up 4 bases and V 2 bases, and 2 bases lay outside the gene matches. Germline V lookup: CDR1 MDHEN, CDR2 SYDVKM. The CDR3 DNA sequence: TGTGCCAGCAGTTTAAGGGGGCTGTACGAGCAGTACTTC. Its protein product is CASSLRGLYEQYF. Full variable domain (missing parts from reference TRBV28 and TRBJ2-7): DVKVTQSSRYLVKRTGEKVFLECVQDMDHENMFWYRQDPGLGLRLIYFSYDVKMKEKGDIPEGYSVSREKKERFSLILESASTNQTSMYLCASSLRGLYEQYFGPGTRLTVT.

For the CDR3, the DNA is TGTGCCATCGGTGCTAGCGGGACAAACGGGGAGCTGTTTTTT. This gives the protein CAIGASGTNGELFF. The chain links TRBV10-3 to TRBJ2-2; 9 nucleotides align to TRBD2. After removal of 8 bases from V and 7 bases from J, the junction contained 8 bases not matched to a gene. This CDR3 has 14 amino acids. Germline V gene lookup returns CDR1 ENHRY and CDR2 SYGVKD.

The chain links TRBV12-3 or TRBV12-4 to TRBJ2-7; 8 bases align to TRBD2. The CDR3 covers 14 residues. With V trimmed by 3 bases and J by 13 bases, 14 bases remained unmatched. The CDR3 DNA reads as TGTGCCAGCAGTTTCGGGGGGGCGTTCGACGAACGATACTTC. It specifies CASSFGGAFDERYF.

In its sample, this clonotype was seen a few times. The gene calls are TRBV9 and TRBJ2-1; 11 bases align to TRBD2. J gave up 6 bases and V 3 bases, and 8 bases lay outside the gene matches. Germline CDR1 and CDR2: SGDLS and YYNGEE. The CDR3 is made up of 16 amino acids. Written as DNA, the CDR3 is TGTGCCAGCAGCGCCCTGGTAGCGGGGGGGCGCAATGAGCAGTTCTTC. Translated: CASSALVAGGRNEQFF.

This clonotype was found many times. The gene calls are TRBV7-9 and TRBJ1-1; D might be TRBD1 (5 bases). CDR3 length: 14 amino acids. The V end was cut by 4 bases, the J end by 2 bases, with 11 bases between. Germline V gene sequence: CDR1 SEHNR, CDR2 FQNEAQ (reference sequence). The CDR3 sequence: CASSSTALNTEAFF. The CDR3 coding sequence is TGTGCCAGCAGCTCGACAGCTTTAAACACTGAAGCTTTCTTT.

This sequence joins TRBV2 and TRBJ2-7; the D gene is possibly TRBD1 (6 bases). Germline lookup yields CDR1 SNHLY and CDR2 FYNNEI. Trimming stripped 2 bases from V and 4 bases from J, with 18 bases between. The CDR3 runs 16 residues. The CDR3 DNA is TGTGCCAGCAGTGAACTCGGCAGGGGAACCGTTTACGAGCAGTACTTC. Amino acids: CASSELGRGTVYEQYF.

The V call is TRBV12-3 or TRBV12-4, the J call TRBJ2-1; 7 bases are a match to TRBD2. The CDR3 loop spans 14 amino acids. The J segment lost 6 bases and the V segment lost 5 bases, leaving 7 bases of the junction unmatched. Here the CDR3 reads CASSGLGGGNEQFF. Here the CDR3 DNA reads TGTGCCAGCAGTGGACTAGGTGGCGGCAATGAGCAGTTCTTC.

This clonotype was seen a handful of times. J is TRBJ2-7 and V is TRBV6-1, with TRBD1 matching 8 bases. There are 13 residues in the CDR3. J lost 7 bases, V lost 5 bases, and 7 bases had no gene match. In germline, CDR1 is MNHNS, CDR2 SASEGT. In DNA form, the CDR3 reads TGTGCCAGCAGTCGACAGGGGATGGAAGAGCAGTACTTC. Amino acid sequence: CASSRQGMEEQYF.

The chain employs TRBV11-2 and TRBJ2-7, with 11 bases lining up with TRBD2. This CDR3 is built from 16 residues. V dropped 2 bases and J dropped 4; count of bases not matched to a gene: 7. Germline CDR1 is SGHAT and CDR2 is FQNNGV. The CDR3 loop is CASSLPIAGGPYEQYF. CDR3 DNA: TGTGCCAGCAGCTTACCCATAGCGGGGGGGCCTTACGAGCAGTACTTC.

As to this clonotype: The final CDR3 position lacks the conserved phenylalanine or tryptophan, pointing to a likely read error. This chain links TRBV6-5 with TRBJ2-7; D is possibly TRBD2 (6 bases). The V gene's germline CDR1 is MNHEY and CDR2 SVGAGI. CDR3 size: 13 residues. V dropped 2 bases and J dropped 4 bases, with 9 bases sitting between them. The CDR3: CASSYRENYEQYS. CDR3 DNA sequence: TGTGCCAGCAGTTACCGGGAGAATTACGAGCAGTACTCC.

The rearrangement joins TRBV6-1 to TRBJ1-1, with D possibly TRBD1 on 6 matching bases. The CDR3 covers 13 residues. Trimming took off 6 bases at V and 1 base at J, with 9 bases between the two ends. Germline lookup yields CDR1 MNHNS and CDR2 SASEGT. CDR3 residues: CASREQGNTEAFF. DNA of the CDR3: TGTGCCAGCAGGGAACAGGGGAACACTGAAGCTTTCTTT.